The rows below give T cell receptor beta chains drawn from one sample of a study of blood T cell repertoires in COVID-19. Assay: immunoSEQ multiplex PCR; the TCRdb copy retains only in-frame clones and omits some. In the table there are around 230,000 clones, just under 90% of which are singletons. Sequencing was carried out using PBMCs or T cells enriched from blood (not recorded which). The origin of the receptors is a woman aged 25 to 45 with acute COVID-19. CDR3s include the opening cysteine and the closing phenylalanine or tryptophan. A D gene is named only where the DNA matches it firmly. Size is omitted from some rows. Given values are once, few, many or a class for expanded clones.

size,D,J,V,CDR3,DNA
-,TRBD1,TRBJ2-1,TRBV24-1,CATSDLDRSYNEQFF,TGTGCCACCAGTGATCTGGACAGGTCCTACAATGAGCAGTTCTTC
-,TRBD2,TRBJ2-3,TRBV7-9,CASSLPSGGAWADTQYF,TGTGCCAGCAGCCTTCCTAGCGGGGGGGCCTGGGCAGATACGCAGTATTTT
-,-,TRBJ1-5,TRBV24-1,CATSDSRGTGQPQHF,TGTGCCACCAGTGATTCCCGGGGCACAGGGCAGCCCCAGCATTTT
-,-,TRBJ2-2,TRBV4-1,CASSQVLRGQGGIGTGELFF,TGCGCCAGCAGCCAAGTCCTAAGGGGTCAAGGGGGAATCGGCACCGGGGAGCTGTTTTTT
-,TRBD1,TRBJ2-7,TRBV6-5,CASSRDRDSYEQYF,TGTGCCAGCAGTCGGGACAGGGACTCCTACGAGCAGTACTTC
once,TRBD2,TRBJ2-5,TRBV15,CATSSSSSGVQETQYF,TGTGCCACCAGCAGTTCCTCTAGCGGGGTCCAAGAGACCCAGTACTTC
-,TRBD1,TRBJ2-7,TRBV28,CASRYGTGDHYEQYF,TGTGCCAGCAGGTACGGGACAGGGGATCACTACGAGCAGTACTTC
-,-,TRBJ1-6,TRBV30,CAWNSGTHFYNSPLHF,TGTGCCTGGAATTCCGGGACACATTTCTATAATTCACCCCTCCACTTT
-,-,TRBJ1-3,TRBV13,CASSLDSSSGNTIYF,TGTGCCAGCAGCTTAGACTCGAGCTCTGGAAACACCATATATTTT
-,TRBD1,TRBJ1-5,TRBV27,CASSPQTGTGLHQPQHF,TGTGCCAGCAGTCCCCAAACCGGGACAGGGCTGCATCAGCCCCAGCATTTT
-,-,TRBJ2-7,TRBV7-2,CASSPNSYEQYF,TGTGCCAGCAGCCCCAACTCCTACGAGCAGTACTTC
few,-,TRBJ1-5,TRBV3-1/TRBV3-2,CASSQLTNQPQHF,TGTGCCAGCAGCCAACTAACTAATCAGCCCCAGCATTTT
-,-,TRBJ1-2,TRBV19,CASMGLDGTYGYTF,TGTGCCAGTATGGGACTCGACGGCACCTATGGCTACACCTTC
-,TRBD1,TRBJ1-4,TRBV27,CASSRNSRGTATNEKLFF,TGTGCCAGCAGTCGGAATTCACGCGGGACAGCAACAAATGAAAAACTGTTTTTT
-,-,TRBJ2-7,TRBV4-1,CASSPQSGQGGTYEQYF,TGCGCCAGCAGCCCCCAGAGCGGGCAGGGGGGCACCTACGAGCAGTACTTC
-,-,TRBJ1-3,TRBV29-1,CSVGSDGNTIYF,TGCAGCGTTGGCTCAGATGGAAACACCATATATTTT
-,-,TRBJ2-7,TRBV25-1,CASSAGQNYEQYF,TGTGCCAGCAGTGCCGGACAGAACTACGAGCAGTACTTC